Below are 10 T cell receptor beta chains sequenced from a single sample in a study of T cell repertoires in cytomegalovirus infection. TCRdb used MiXCR to reprocess the reads, holding one entry per CDR3 protein. The repertoire holds around 70,000 distinct CDR3 sequences, with 3% to 4% as singletons. Sequenced material: PBMCs. Source of these receptors: a human donor in good health (CMV status not recorded). Some clones in this sample may be carry-over from other donors' samples.

The table lists this clonotype with many counts. The gene calls are TRBV7-9 and TRBJ2-1; the D is unclear. The V end was cut by 9 bases, the J end by 8 bases, with 11 bases between. The CDR3 is 11 amino acids. Germline CDR1 reads SEHNR; CDR2 reads FQNEAQ (reference sequence). Here the CDR3 DNA reads TGTGCCAGTATGCGGCTGGATGAGCAGTTCTTC. Its protein product is CASMRLDEQFF.

There are many counts of this clonotype. The chain employs TRBV12-3 or TRBV12-4 and TRBJ2-5; D might be TRBD2 (6 bases). The ends were cut back, 6 bases at V and 9 bases at J, with 17 bases in the middle. This CDR3 has 13 amino acids. CDR3 nucleotides: TGTGCCAGCAGACTCGCCGAGGGCGGGGCCCAGTACTTC. This gives the protein CASRLAEGGAQYF.

The sample holds many counts of this clonotype. The chain combines TRBV7-6 with TRBJ2-7; perhaps TRBD2 as D (6 bases). Germline-derived CDR1 and CDR2 are SGHVS and FNYEAQ. V gave up 5 bases and J gave up 2 bases, with 10 bases separating them. This CDR3 region has 13 residues. This CDR3 is CASSHGLTYEQYF. The CDR3 bases are TGTGCCAGCAGCCACGGACTAACCTACGAGCAGTACTTC. The whole variable domain, filled in from reference TRBV7-6 and TRBJ2-7, reads GAGVSQSPRYKVTKRGQDVALRCDPISGHVSLYWYRQALGQGPEFLTYFNYEAQQDKSGLPNDRFSAERPEGSISTLTIQRTEQRDSAMYRCASSHGLTYEQYFGPGTRLTVT.

This clonotype was recorded many times. A read error may produce the germline difference seen at one junction end. V usage is TRBV2 and J usage is TRBJ1-1, with 9 bases aligning to TRBD1. The CDR3 consists of 12 residues. In germline, CDR1 is SNHLY, CDR2 FYNNEI. The DNA for the CDR3 is TGTGGCAGCCCGGGACAGGGAACTGAAGCTTTCTTT. It is translated as CGSPGQGTEAFF.

This clonotype was seen repeatedly, ten times or more. The chain links TRBV5-1 to TRBJ2-3; TRBD1 matches 10 bases. The CDR3 is 14 residues long. With 4 bases clipped from V and 4 bases from J, the junction kept 3 bases outside the gene matches. Germline assignment: CDR1 SGHRS and CDR2 YFSETQ. This CDR3 reads CASSRQGASDTQYF. The CDR3 bases are TGCGCCAGCAGCCGACAGGGGGCGTCAGATACGCAGTATTTT.

As regards this clonotype: A read error may explain this, as a much larger clone is one base away. The rearrangement links TRBV6-5 to TRBJ2-7; a weak D match, TRBD2 (5 bases). Trimming removed 6 bases at V and 3 bases at J, with 12 bases between. CDR1 and CDR2 from the germline V gene are MNHEY and SVGAGI. This CDR3 comprises 13 residues. CDR3 in DNA: TGTGCCAGCAGGTCGGAACTAGTCTACGAGCAGTACTTC. Translated, it gives CASRSELVYEQYF.

This clonotype was picked up many times. The chain joins TRBV7-2 to TRBJ2-3; tentatively, D is TRBD1 (6 bases). Germline V CDR1 and CDR2: SGHTA, FQGNSA. Trimming stripped 5 bases from V and 2 bases from J, with 23 bases between. The CDR3 loop spans 18 amino acids. In nucleotides, the CDR3 is TGTGCCAGCAGCCGAACCCTCATACAGGGTAGCCCCACAGATACGCAGTATTTT. As protein: CASSRTLIQGSPTDTQYF.

This clonotype was found many times. The CDR3: CASSYSQNTGELFF. The CDR3 DNA sequence: TGTGCCAGCAGTTACAGTCAGAACACCGGGGAGCTGTTTTTT. This chain uses TRBV6-2 or TRBV6-3 with TRBJ2-2; no clear D. V lost 2 bases to trimming and J lost 1 base, with 5 bases between them. CDR3 length: 14 residues. Germline values: CDR1 MNHEY, CDR2 SVGEGT.

The chain recombines TRBV6-2 or TRBV6-3 with TRBJ1-5; possibly TRBD1 for D (5 bases). The germline CDR1 and CDR2 sequences are MNHEY and SVGEGT. Trimming shortened V by 6 bases and J by 6 bases, and 15 bases separated the two germline ends. This CDR3 is 14 amino acids long. The CDR3 sequence: CASSDGGISQPQHF. In DNA, the CDR3 is TGTGCCAGCAGCGACGGGGGGATAAGTCAGCCCCAGCATTTT.

This clonotype appeared many times. The V and J genes are TRBV15 and TRBJ2-7; weak D call: TRBD2 (7 bases). The CDR3 extends over 16 amino acids. Germline values: CDR1 LNHNV, CDR2 YYDKDF (reference sequence). V was pared by 5 bases and J by 1 base, with 18 bases between. For the CDR3, the DNA is TGTGCCACCAGCGGCATTCAAAAGGGGGGGTCCTACGAGCAGTACTTC. It specifies CATSGIQKGGSYEQYF.